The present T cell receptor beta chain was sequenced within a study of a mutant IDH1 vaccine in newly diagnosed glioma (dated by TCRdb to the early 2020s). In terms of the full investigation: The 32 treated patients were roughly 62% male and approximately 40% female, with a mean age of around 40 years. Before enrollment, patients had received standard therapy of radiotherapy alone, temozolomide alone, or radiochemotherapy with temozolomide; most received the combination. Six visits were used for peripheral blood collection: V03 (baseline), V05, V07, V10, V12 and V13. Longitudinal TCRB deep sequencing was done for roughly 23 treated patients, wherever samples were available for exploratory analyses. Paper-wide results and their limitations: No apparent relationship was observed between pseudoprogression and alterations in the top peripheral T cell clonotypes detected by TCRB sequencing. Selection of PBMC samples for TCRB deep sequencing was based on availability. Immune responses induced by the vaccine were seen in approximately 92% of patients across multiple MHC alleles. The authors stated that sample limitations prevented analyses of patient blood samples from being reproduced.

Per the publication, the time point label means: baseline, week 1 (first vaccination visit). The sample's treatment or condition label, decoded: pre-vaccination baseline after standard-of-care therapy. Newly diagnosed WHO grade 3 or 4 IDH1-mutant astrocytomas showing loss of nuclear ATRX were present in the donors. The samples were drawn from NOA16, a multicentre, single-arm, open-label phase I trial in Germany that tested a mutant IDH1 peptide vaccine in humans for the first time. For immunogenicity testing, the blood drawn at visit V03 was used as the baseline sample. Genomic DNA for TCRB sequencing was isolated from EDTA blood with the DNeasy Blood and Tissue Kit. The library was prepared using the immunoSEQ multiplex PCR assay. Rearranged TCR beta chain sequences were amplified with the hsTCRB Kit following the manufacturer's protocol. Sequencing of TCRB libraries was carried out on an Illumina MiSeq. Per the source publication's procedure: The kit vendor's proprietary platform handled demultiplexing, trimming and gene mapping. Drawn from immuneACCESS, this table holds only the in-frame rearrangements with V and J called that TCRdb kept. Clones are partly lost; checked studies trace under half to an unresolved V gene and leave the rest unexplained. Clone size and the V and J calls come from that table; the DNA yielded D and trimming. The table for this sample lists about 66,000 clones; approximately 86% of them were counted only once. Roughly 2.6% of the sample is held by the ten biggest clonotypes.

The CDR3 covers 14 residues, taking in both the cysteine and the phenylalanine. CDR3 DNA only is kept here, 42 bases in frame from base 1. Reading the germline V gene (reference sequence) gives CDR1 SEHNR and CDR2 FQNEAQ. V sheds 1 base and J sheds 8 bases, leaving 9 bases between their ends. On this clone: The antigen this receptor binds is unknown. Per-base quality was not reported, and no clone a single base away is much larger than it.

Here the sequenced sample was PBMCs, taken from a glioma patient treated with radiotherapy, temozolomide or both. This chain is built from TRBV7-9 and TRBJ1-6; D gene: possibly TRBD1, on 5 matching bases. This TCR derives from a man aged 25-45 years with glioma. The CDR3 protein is CASSLGIGDSPLHF. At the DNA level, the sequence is TGTGCCAGCAGCTTAGGGATAGGGGATTCACCCCTCCACTTT.